This T cell receptor beta chain was captured by sequencing in a study of shared clonotypes between healthy human individuals. Overall study context: The study drew on two women and a few men aged 18 to 49 as donors.

It was on ten immunoSEQ deep assay plates that unsorted PBMC DNA was sequenced. Original handling: Quality scores were absent from the junction-only immunoSEQ sequences, so filtering differed. Produced via immunoSEQ multiplex PCR; TCRdb's table is partial and in-frame only. V and J calls and clone size are as listed in that table; D and trimming were resolved from the DNA. The sample yields about 520,000 clones, approximately 84% seen once. The CDR3 length is 14 residues. V lost 4 bases to trimming and J lost 7 bases; unmatched junction nucleotides: 4. Germline CDR1 SGHTA, CDR2 FQGTGA. The sequenced sample was PBMCs. The V gene is TRBV7-3, the J gene TRBJ2-7; 13 bases align to TRBD2. The clonotype was recovered from a woman in her forties in good health. Some clones in this sample may be carry-over from other donors' samples. CDR3 residues: CASSSGTSGTEQYF. The CDR3 DNA is TGTGCCAGCAGCTCCGGGACTAGCGGGACGGAGCAGTACTTC.